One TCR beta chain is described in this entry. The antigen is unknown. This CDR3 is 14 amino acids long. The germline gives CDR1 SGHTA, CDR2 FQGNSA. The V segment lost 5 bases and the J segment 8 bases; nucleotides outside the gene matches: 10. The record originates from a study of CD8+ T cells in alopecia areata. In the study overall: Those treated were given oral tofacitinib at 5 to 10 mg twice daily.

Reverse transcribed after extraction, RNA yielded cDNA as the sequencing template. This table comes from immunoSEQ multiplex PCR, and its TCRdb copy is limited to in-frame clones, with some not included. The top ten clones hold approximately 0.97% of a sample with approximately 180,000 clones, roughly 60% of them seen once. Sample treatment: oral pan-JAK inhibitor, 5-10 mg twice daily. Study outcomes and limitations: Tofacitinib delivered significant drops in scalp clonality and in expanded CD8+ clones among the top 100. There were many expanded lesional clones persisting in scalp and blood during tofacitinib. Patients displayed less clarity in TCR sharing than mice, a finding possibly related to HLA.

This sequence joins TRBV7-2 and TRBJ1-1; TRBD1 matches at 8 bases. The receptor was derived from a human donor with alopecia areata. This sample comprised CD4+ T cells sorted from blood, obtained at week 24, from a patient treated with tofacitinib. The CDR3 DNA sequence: TGTGCCAGCAGCCCCGGCCAGGGGGCGGTAGAAGCTTTCTTT. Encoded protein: CASSPGQGAVEAFF.